Each of the 27 T cell receptor beta chains below was sequenced from the same sample in a study of T cells in Graves' hyperthyroidism and ophthalmopathy. RNA transcripts provided the source from which TCR beta CDR3 regions were amplified. Initially, a first-round RT-PCR of the TCR CDR3 employed the HTBI primer set. TCRdb ran MiXCR on the multiplex PCR reads and lists one entry per CDR3 protein. The data contain under 400,000 distinct CDR3 sequences, more than 20% of them seen just once; the ten biggest clones take up more than 60%. The material sequenced was blood. The receptor set was obtained from a man in his forties or fifties with Graves' hyperthyroidism.

A word on this clonotype: Since a much larger clone is just one base distant, this may be a read error. V gene TRBV7-9 combines with J gene TRBJ2-1; maybe TRBD2 (6 bases). Germline V lookup: CDR1 SEHNR, CDR2 FQNEAQ (reference sequence). This CDR3 region has 17 residues. The CDR3 DNA sequence: TGTGCCAGCAGCTTAGGAATCTTGGGCGGGAACTACAATGATCAGTTCTTC. Translation: CASSLGILGGNYNDQFF.

The CDR3: CASRGNRRVNTEAFF. CDR3 DNA sequence: TGTGCCAGCAGGGGGAACAGGAGGGTGAACACTGAAGCTTTCTTT. This chain links TRBV28 with TRBJ1-1; the D gene is possibly TRBD1 (5 bases). The CDR3 consists of 15 residues. The ends were cut back, 6 bases at V and 0 bases at J, with 14 bases in the middle. The germline V gene has CDR1 MDHEN and CDR2 SYDVKM.

The CDR3 nucleotides are TGCGCCAGCAGCTTGAGTCAGGGCTCCGTCGGAAACACCATATATTTT. Translated, it gives CASSLSQGSVGNTIYF. V usage is TRBV5-1 and J usage is TRBJ1-3; D is perhaps TRBD1 (5 bases). There are 16 residues in the CDR3. V lost 1 base, J lost 4 bases, and 15 bases lay in between. CDR1 SGHRS and CDR2 YFSETQ come from the germline V gene.

About this clonotype: The CDR3 does not end in the conserved phenylalanine or tryptophan, so this is likely a read error. The CDR3 bases are TGTGCCTGGAGTTTTGGCTACGAGCAGTACCTC. Translation: CAWSFGYEQYL. The chain joins TRBV30 to TRBJ2-7; D ambiguous. V lost 2 bases to trimming and J lost 3 bases, with 5 bases between them. The germline V gene has CDR1 GTSNPN and CDR2 SVGIG (reference sequence). The CDR3 covers 11 residues.

The chain couples TRBV28 to TRBJ1-1; a weak D match, TRBD1 (5 bases). The length of the CDR3 is 14 residues. Germline V lookup: CDR1 MDHEN, CDR2 SYDVKM. With 6 bases removed from V and 2 bases from J, the gap between germline ends came to 13 bases. The CDR3 nucleotides are TGTGCCAGCAGGGTACCGGGACTAAACACTGAAGCTTTCTTT. Translated: CASRVPGLNTEAFF.

Note on this clonotype: At one end, the junction sequence differs from germline, possibly due to a read error. The chain has TRBV3-1 and TRBJ2-3; TRBD2 is a possible D gene (6 bases). Germline assignment: CDR1 LGHDT and CDR2 YNNKEL (reference sequence). This CDR3 has 15 amino acids. The CDR3: CASSQIRGSTGTQYF. CDR3 DNA sequence: TGTGCCAGCAGCCAAATTCGGGGGAGCACAGGTACGCAGTATTTT.

This clonotype appeared a few times. The rearrangement uses TRBV11-1 and TRBJ2-5, with TRBD2 matching 10 bases. The CDR3 sequence is 16 residues long. CDR1 is SGHAT, CDR2 FQDESV, per germline (reference sequence). The V and J ends lost 5 bases and 4 bases, in that order; junction bases with no gene match: 10. CDR3 bases: TGTGCCAGCAGCGCCGCAGCGGGAGGGCCCGGAGAGACCCAGTACTTC. Its translation: CASSAAAGGPGETQYF. The variable domain in full, completed from reference TRBV11-1 and TRBJ2-5, reads EAEVAQSPRYKITEKSQAVAFWCDPISGHATLYWYRQILGQGPELLVQFQDESVVDDSQLPKDRFSAERLKGVDSTLKIQPAELGDSAMYLCASSAAAGGPGETQYFGPGTRLLVL.

This chain joins TRBV20-1 and TRBJ1-2; perhaps TRBD1 as D (6 bases). Trimming removed 6 bases from V and 4 bases from J, with 21 bases in between. Germline lookup yields CDR1 DFQATT and CDR2 SNEGSKA (reference sequence). There are 15 residues in the CDR3. The CDR3 bases are TGCAGTGCCACCGACGCTCGGGGGGCCACCTATGGCTACACCTTC. Protein product: CSATDARGATYGYTF.

The rearrangement uses TRBV11-2 and TRBJ2-2, with D unclear. CDR1 is SGHAT and CDR2 is FQNNGV in the germline V gene. CDR3 length equals 13 residues. V was pared by 3 bases and J by 6 bases, with 8 bases between. The CDR3 protein is CASSFKLAGELFF. The DNA for the CDR3 is TGTGCCAGCAGCTTCAAGTTAGCCGGGGAGCTGTTTTTT. The full variable domain, rest sourced from reference TRBV11-2 and TRBJ2-2, is EAGVAQSPRYKIIEKRQSVAFWCNPISGHATLYWYQQILGQGPKLLIQFQNNGVVDDSQLPKDRFSAERLKGVDSTLKIQPAKLEDSAVYLCASSFKLAGELFFGEGSRLTVL.

This clonotype was observed a few times. The genes are TRBV3-1 and TRBJ1-1; 8 bases match TRBD1. The CDR3 is 15 residues long. The germline gives CDR1 LGHDT, CDR2 YNNKEL (reference sequence). V gave up 4 bases and J gave up 1 base; unmatched junction bases: 5. The CDR3 loop reads CASSPRQGQNTEAFF. Written as DNA, the CDR3 is TGTGCCAGCAGCCCCCGACAGGGGCAGAACACTGAAGCTTTCTTT.

The chain joins TRBV11-2 to TRBJ2-7, with 8 bases fitting TRBD1. CDR1 is SGHAT and CDR2 is FQNNGV in the germline V gene. This CDR3 is built from 16 residues. The junction had 14 bases not matched to a gene; V was cut back by 7 bases and J by 3 bases. As DNA, the CDR3 is TGTGCCAGCACCAGAACGGACAGGGAAATCCACTACGAGCAGTACTTC. It encodes CASTRTDREIHYEQYF.

The J gene is TRBJ2-2, the V gene TRBV11-2; the match to TRBD1 covers 8 bases. Germline CDR1 reads SGHAT; CDR2 reads FQNNGV. With 5 bases clipped from V and 4 bases from J, the junction kept 9 bases outside the gene matches. This CDR3 spans 16 amino acids. The CDR3 sequence: CASSTQGDLPTGELFF. The CDR3 coding sequence is TGTGCCAGCAGCACACAGGGGGACCTCCCCACCGGGGAGCTGTTTTTT.

A few counts support this clonotype. This chain joins TRBV19 and TRBJ2-1; TRBD2 agrees at 11 bases. Germline V CDR1 and CDR2: LNHDA, SQIVND (reference sequence). V shed 2 bases, J shed 9 bases, and the junction held 3 bases outside the gene matches. The CDR3 sequence is 14 residues long. This CDR3 reads CASSITSGSTEQFF. The CDR3 bases are TGTGCCAGTAGTATAACTAGCGGGAGTACTGAGCAGTTCTTC.

This clonotype was seen a handful of times. The chain combines TRBV6-1 with TRBJ2-7; TRBD2 might be the D (6 bases). With 3 bases removed from V and 2 bases from J, the gap between germline ends came to 17 bases. This CDR3 region has 16 residues. Looked up from germline, CDR1 is MNHNS and CDR2 is SASEGT. The CDR3 bases are TGTGCCAGCAGTGACAGGTTGCGGGGCATTGCCTACGAGCAGTACTTC. This sequence encodes CASSDRLRGIAYEQYF.

At least ten counts were recorded for this clonotype. The chain links TRBV7-3 to TRBJ2-3; D call uncertain. The V gene's germline CDR1 is SGHTA and CDR2 FQGTGA. CDR3 length equals 14 residues. The ends were cut back, 5 bases at V and 6 bases at J, with 15 bases in the middle. CDR3 amino acids: CASSLASSADTQYF. As DNA, the CDR3 is TGTGCCAGCAGCCTGGCCAGTTCGGCGGATACGCAGTATTTT.

This clonotype was counted at least ten times. CDR3 region: CASSAIQETQYF. The DNA for the CDR3 is TGTGCCAGCAGCGCGATCCAAGAGACCCAGTACTTC. The J gene is TRBJ2-5, the V gene TRBV5-6; D remains ambiguous. This CDR3 is built from 12 residues. The V and J ends lost 4 bases and 1 base respectively, with 5 bases between them. Germline V gene lookup returns CDR1 SGHDT and CDR2 YYEEEE. The full variable domain, rest sourced from reference TRBV5-6 and TRBJ2-5, is DAGVTQSPTHLIKTRGQQVTLRCSPKSGHDTVSWYQQALGQGPQFIFQYYEEEERQRGNFPDRFSGHQFPNYSSELNVNALLLGDSALYLCASSAIQETQYFGPGTRLLVL.

This chain uses TRBV29-1 with TRBJ2-7; D possibly corresponds to TRBD2 (6 bases). The CDR3 consists of 12 residues. V lost 3 bases and J 4 bases, leaving 10 bases between the germline ends. Germline CDR1 SQVTM, CDR2 ANQGSEA. Here the CDR3 reads CSVDDGLYEQYF. Written as DNA, the CDR3 is TGCAGCGTTGATGACGGACTATACGAGCAGTACTTC.

The chain links TRBV9 to TRBJ1-2, with a tentative D call TRBD1 (6 bases). Germline V CDR1 and CDR2: SGDLS, YYNGEE. The CDR3 is made up of 16 amino acids. Deletions cut 3 bases from V and 6 bases from J, with 21 bases between. The CDR3 DNA follows: TGTGCCAGCAGCGCCAGTCCCCTCAGGGGTAAAGATGGCTACACCTTC. Translated: CASSASPLRGKDGYTF.

The chain employs TRBV18 and TRBJ2-5; 12 nucleotides line up with TRBD2. Germline CDR1 reads KGHSH; CDR2 reads LQKENI. The J segment lost 5 bases and the V segment lost 4 bases, leaving 5 bases of the junction unmatched. The length of the CDR3 is 15 residues. The CDR3 loop reads CASSRRLAGVETQYF. CDR3 in DNA: TGTGCCAGCTCACGAAGACTAGCGGGAGTGGAGACCCAGTACTTC.

The V gene is TRBV28, the J gene TRBJ1-4, with D unresolved. Per germline, CDR1 MDHEN and CDR2 SYDVKM. This CDR3 has 11 residues. V lost 1 base and J lost 11, with 5 bases in between. CDR3 residues: CASSLSGKLFF. For the CDR3, the DNA is TGTGCCAGCAGTTTATCCGGGAAACTGTTTTTT. Complete variable domain (other parts from reference TRBV28 and TRBJ1-4): DVKVTQSSRYLVKRTGEKVFLECVQDMDHENMFWYRQDPGLGLRLIYFSYDVKMKEKGDIPEGYSVSREKKERFSLILESASTNQTSMYLCASSLSGKLFFGSGTQLSVL.

The sample holds a few counts of this clonotype. V gene TRBV9 combines with J gene TRBJ2-5; 11 bases are a match to TRBD2. Germline CDR1 SGDLS, CDR2 YYNGEE. V was clipped by 5 bases and J by 2 bases; unmatched bases: 2. The CDR3 runs 14 residues. The CDR3 loop is CASSRLAGQETQYF. The CDR3 bases are TGTGCCAGCAGTCGACTAGCGGGACAAGAGACCCAGTACTTC.

The chain's CDR3 is CASSFGGLAGVGEQYF. In DNA, the CDR3 is TGTGCCAGCAGCTTCGGGGGACTAGCGGGAGTCGGCGAGCAGTACTTC. The V and J genes are TRBV7-9 and TRBJ2-7, with 14 bases identical to TRBD2. CDR3 length: 16 residues. Trimming cost V 3 bases and J 6 bases; bases outside gene matches: 7. Germline V gene lookup returns CDR1 SEHNR and CDR2 FQNEAQ (reference sequence).

This clonotype has a handful of counts. This rearrangement joins TRBV20-1 to TRBJ2-7; TRBD2 is a possible D gene (6 bases). Germline V CDR1 and CDR2: DFQATT, SNEGSKA (reference sequence). The CDR3 length is 14 residues. V was trimmed by 3 bases and J by 0 bases, leaving 12 bases between them. The CDR3 protein is CSASASAHSYEQYF. For the CDR3, the DNA is TGCAGTGCTAGTGCTAGCGCCCACTCCTACGAGCAGTACTTC.

J is TRBJ1-6 and V is TRBV28, with D possibly TRBD1 on 6 matching bases. Germline assignment: CDR1 MDHEN and CDR2 SYDVKM. CDR3 length: 17 amino acids. V lost 2 bases, J lost 0 bases, and 11 bases lay in between. The CDR3 DNA follows: TGTGCCAGCAGTTTAGGGACACCCTTCTCCTATAATTCACCCCTCCACTTT. Its translation: CASSLGTPFSYNSPLHF.

This clonotype has just a few counts. This sequence joins TRBV5-1 and TRBJ2-1; 9 positions match TRBD2. Germline values: CDR1 SGHRS, CDR2 YFSETQ. V dropped 4 bases and J dropped 0; count of bases not matched to a gene: 8. The CDR3 runs to 17 residues. The CDR3: CASSPGGLAGSYNEQFF. In DNA form, the CDR3 reads TGCGCCAGCAGCCCTGGGGGACTAGCCGGCTCCTACAATGAGCAGTTCTTC.

This clonotype was found a few times. CDR3 sequence reads: CASTAGGGETQYF. CDR3 nucleotides: TGCGCCAGCACCGCGGGTGGAGGAGAGACCCAGTACTTC. This chain uses TRBV5-1 with TRBJ2-5, with D tentatively TRBD2 (5 bases). The CDR3 sequence is 13 residues long. V was cut by 6 bases and J by 4 bases, with 13 bases left in between. From germline, CDR1 is SGHRS and CDR2 YFSETQ.

This clonotype occurred many times. The chain employs TRBV7-6 and TRBJ2-1, with 9 nucleotides matching TRBD1. Germline V gives CDR1 SGHVS, CDR2 FNYEAQ. This CDR3 region has 15 residues. Losses at the gene ends were 5 bases for V and 3 bases for J; bases not matched to a gene: 5. CDR3: CASSPGTGFYNEQFF. In DNA, the CDR3 is TGTGCCAGCAGCCCCGGGACAGGGTTCTACAATGAGCAGTTCTTC.